The clone carrying this TCR beta chain was recorded only once. Its antigen remains unidentified. PCR involved 60 Vbeta and 13 Jbeta primers. The table came from immunoSEQ multiplex PCR; TCRdb's copy has only in-frame clones and leaves some out. The sample shows 70,000 to 90,000 clones, more than 60% of them seen only once. This specimen belongs to a study of cytomegalovirus exposure and HLA in healthy donors. Study findings and constraints: Researchers left out some V segments, among them TRBV6-2 and TRBV6-3, as indistinguishable.

Germline V CDR1 and CDR2: SGDLS, YYNGEE. V lost 7 bases to trimming and J lost 4 bases, with 13 bases between them. The CDR3 sequence is 13 residues long. This sequence joins TRBV9 and TRBJ2-3, with TRBD2 as a possible D gene (6 bases). Source material: PBMCs. This sequence was found in a male donor in good health and CMV-seropositive. CDR3 sequence (DNA): TGTGCCAGCCGCGGCGGGGCCGCAGATACGCAGTATTTT. This codes for CASRGGAADTQYF.